The present entry profiles one T cell receptor beta chain with its context. This sample was included in a study of OX40 agonist ivuxolimab in advanced cancers. Looked up from germline, CDR1 is SGHVS and CDR2 is FQNEAQ. V dropped 1 base and J dropped 8; count of bases not matched to a gene: 5. CDR3 length: 15 residues. TCRdb's table, derived via immunoSEQ multiplex PCR, lists solely in-frame clones and lacks some. The sample shows 68,000 or so clones, nearly 85% of them seen only once. The sequencing used CD4+ or CD8+ T cells sorted from blood, collected in a trial of the OX40 agonist ivuxolimab. V usage is TRBV7-8 and J usage is TRBJ1-6, with 7 bases fitting TRBD1. This TCR derives from an adult with an advanced solid tumor such as melanoma, head and neck, liver or kidney cancer. The chain's CDR3 is CASSLVSGGDSPLHF. In nucleotides, the CDR3 is TGTGCCAGCAGCTTAGTATCAGGGGGGGATTCACCCCTCCACTTT. The whole variable domain, remainder taken from reference TRBV7-8 and TRBJ1-6, is GAGVSQSPRYKVAKRGQDVALRCDPISGHVSLFWYQQALGQGPEFLTYFQNEAQLDKSGLPSDRFFAERPEGSVSTLKIQRTQQEDSAVYLCASSLVSGGDSPLHFGNGTRLTVT.